These 29 T cell receptor beta chains share one sample of origin, sequenced in a study of blood T cells in healthy people across ages. Then a second PCR, running about 6 to 12 cycles, was carried out with a sample-barcoded 5' primer and a J-beta primer mix. MiXCR was run by TCRdb on the 5' RACE reads, yielding one entry per CDR3 protein. The data hold around 780,000 distinct CDR3 sequences, with about a quarter observed a single time. This sample also belongs to another study, concerning T cells of mothers and their children.

The sample consisted of blood. These receptors came from a boy aged 5-17 years in good health.

CDR3 sequence reads: CAWSAGQTYYGYTF. DNA of the CDR3: TGTGCCTGGAGTGCTGGACAGACGTACTATGGCTACACCTTC. The chain employs TRBV30 and TRBJ1-2; D perhaps matches TRBD1 (6 bases). Germline CDR1 GTSNPN, CDR2 SVGIG (reference sequence). V lost 1 base and J 3 bases, leaving 12 bases between the germline ends. This CDR3 is 14 amino acids long.

This chain joins TRBV28 and TRBJ2-7; TRBD2 aligns across 7 bases. The ends lost 5 bases at V and 3 bases at J; junction bases unmatched: 13. This CDR3 contains 16 residues. Germline V gene data show CDR1 as MDHEN and CDR2 as SYDVKM. The CDR3 DNA reads TGTGCCAGCAGTCCCGCGGGGAGGGCACGTTTCTACGAGCAGTACTTC. Protein product: CASSPAGRARFYEQYF.

This clonotype was seen a handful of times. V gene TRBV4-1 combines with J gene TRBJ2-5; 11 bases are a match to TRBD2. Germline CDR1 and CDR2: MGHRA and YSYEKL. This CDR3 has 16 residues. With V trimmed by 2 bases and J by 6 bases, 8 bases remained unmatched. The CDR3 protein is CASSQPGTSGGKTQYF. CDR3 coding DNA: TGCGCCAGCAGCCAACCAGGGACTAGCGGAGGAAAGACCCAGTACTTC.

This chain joins TRBV9 and TRBJ2-1; TRBD1 matches at 8 bases. J lost 13 bases, V lost 3 bases, and 9 bases had no gene match. The CDR3 is 13 residues long. CDR1 SGDLS and CDR2 YYNGEE come from the germline V gene. This CDR3 is CASSETGAGPQFF. CDR3 nucleotide sequence: TGTGCCAGCAGCGAGACAGGGGCGGGTCCCCAGTTCTTC. Variable domain in full (rest from reference TRBV9 and TRBJ2-1): DSGVTQTPKHLITATGQRVTLRCSPRSGDLSVYWYQQSLDQGLQFLIQYYNGEERAKGNILERFSAQQFPDLHSELNLSSLELGDSALYFCASSETGAGPQFFGPGTRLTVL.

This clonotype showed up just a few times. This chain connects TRBV29-1 to TRBJ1-2; TRBD1 aligns across 7 bases. Germline trimming cut 0 bases from V and 7 bases from J; bases unmatched to any gene: 2. The CDR3 runs to 12 residues. Germline V gene sequence: CDR1 SQVTM, CDR2 ANQGSEA. CDR3 sequence: CSVEDQGGGYTF. The DNA for the CDR3 is TGCAGCGTTGAAGATCAGGGGGGTGGCTACACCTTC.

This clonotype was seen a handful of times. This chain uses TRBV12-5 with TRBJ1-3, with D maybe TRBD1 (5 bases). V gave up 3 bases and J gave up 2 bases, with 14 bases separating them. The CDR3 spans 16 residues. Looked up from germline, CDR1 is LGHNT and CDR2 is FRNRAP. CDR3 bases: TGTGCTAGTGGTTTCGACATCGGACAAGCTGGAAACACCATATATTTT. It translates to CASGFDIGQAGNTIYF.

This clonotype was recorded at least ten times. The chain couples TRBV25-1 to TRBJ1-1, with D tentatively TRBD1 (6 bases). Trimming pared 6 bases from V and 8 bases from J, leaving 10 bases between. This CDR3 spans 11 amino acids. Per the germline V gene, CDR1 is MGHDK and CDR2 is SYGVNS. The CDR3 spells CASRVGTEAFF. CDR3 DNA sequence: TGTGCCAGCAGGGTAGGGACAGAAGCTTTCTTT.

The chain links TRBV10-3 to TRBJ1-1; 11 bases agree with TRBD1. Losses at the gene ends were 5 bases for V and 9 bases for J; bases not matched to a gene: 14. The CDR3 covers 16 residues. Germline-derived CDR1 and CDR2 are ENHRY and SYGVKD. This chain's CDR3 is CAISSFFGTGGTKAFF. CDR3 in DNA: TGTGCCATCAGTTCCTTTTTCGGGACAGGGGGAACCAAAGCTTTCTTT.

This clonotype was counted only a few times. The chain employs TRBV2 and TRBJ2-1, with 8 bases identical to TRBD1. The CDR3 runs to 16 residues. Trimming took 4 bases from V and 0 from J; bases not matched to a gene: 5. Germline lookup yields CDR1 SNHLY and CDR2 FYNNEI. Here the CDR3 DNA reads TGTGCCAGCAGTGCCCGCAGGGGGCCCTCCTACAATGAGCAGTTCTTC. Amino acid sequence: CASSARRGPSYNEQFF.

Only a few counts were recorded for this clonotype. This chain joins TRBV20-1 and TRBJ2-5; maybe TRBD2 (7 bases). The J call is in doubt because the DNA end fits TRBJ2-1 better. Germline V gene lookup returns CDR1 DFQATT and CDR2 SNEGSKA (reference sequence). CDR3 length equals 13 residues. DNA for the CDR3: TGCAGTGCTCTCGGAGGGGGGGCCCGGGAGCAGTTCTTC. Translated, it gives CSALGGGAREQFF.

The chain uses TRBV12-3 or TRBV12-4 and TRBJ1-2; D remains unclear. Between the trimmed V and J ends, which lost 3 bases and 5 bases, there was a span of 10 bases. The CDR3 sequence is 13 residues long. CDR3 DNA sequence: TGTGCCAGCAGTTTGACTCCGGGGTATGGCTACACCTTC. As protein: CASSLTPGYGYTF.

This sequence joins TRBV12-3 or TRBV12-4 and TRBJ2-7, with TRBD2 as a possible D gene (5 bases). The CDR3 extends over 12 amino acids. Trimming left V 2 bases short and J 7 bases short, with 9 bases between. CDR3 DNA: TGTGCCAGCAGTTTACTAACGGGAGAGCAGTACTTC. It codes for CASSLLTGEQYF.

CDR3 coding DNA: TGTGCCAGCTCACCGCTGACGGAACCCACTACCAAAAACATTCAGTACTTC. This codes for CASSPLTEPTTKNIQYF. This rearrangement joins TRBV18 to TRBJ2-4; D is uncertain. Trimming removed 3 bases at V and 2 bases at J, with 17 bases between. Germline V lookup: CDR1 KGHSH, CDR2 LQKENI. CDR3 size: 17 residues. Looking up the rest from reference TRBV18 and TRBJ2-4 gives the full variable domain: NAGVMQNPRHLVRRRGQEARLRCSPMKGHSHVYWYRQLPEEGLKFMVYLQKENIIDESGMPKERFSAEFPKEGPSILRIQQVVRGDSAAYFCASSPLTEPTTKNIQYFGAGTRLSVL.

This chain links TRBV27 with TRBJ2-5; tentatively, D is TRBD2 (5 bases). The CDR3 has 11 residues. CDR1 MNHEY and CDR2 SMNVEV come from the germline V gene (reference sequence). V lost 6 bases and J 5 bases, leaving 7 bases between the germline ends. The CDR3 reads CASSDYETQYF. CDR3 DNA sequence: TGTGCCAGCAGCGACTACGAGACCCAGTACTTC.

This clonotype was observed many times. The chain employs TRBV12-3 or TRBV12-4 and TRBJ2-7; the D gene is possibly TRBD1 (6 bases). The CDR3 sequence is 13 residues long. Trimming removed 6 bases from V and 5 bases from J, with 14 bases in between. The DNA for the CDR3 is TGTGCCAGCAGCCTACAGGGTTTCCACGAGCAGTACTTC. Amino acid sequence: CASSLQGFHEQYF.

The chain recombines TRBV28 with TRBJ2-2, with D perhaps matching TRBD1 or TRBD2 (5 bases each). The germline CDR1 and CDR2 sequences are MDHEN and SYDVKM. The CDR3 runs 14 residues. The V end lost 7 bases, the J end lost 6 bases, and 15 bases lay between the germline ends. The DNA for the CDR3 is TGTGCCAGCACCGTTATTGGGGGTTCCGGGGAGCTGTTTTTT. Amino acids: CASTVIGGSGELFF.

The chain recombines TRBV4-1 with TRBJ2-2; D remains ambiguous. V gave up 6 bases and J gave up 6 bases, with 20 bases separating them. The CDR3 covers 16 residues. Per germline, CDR1 MGHRA and CDR2 YSYEKL. The CDR3 protein is CASRRVRTSAAGELFF. The CDR3 DNA is TGCGCCAGCAGAAGGGTTCGGACGTCCGCCGCCGGGGAGCTGTTTTTT.

The chain has TRBV5-1 and TRBJ2-1; TRBD1 is a possible D gene (6 bases). The last part of the DNA fits TRBJ2-5 better; the J call may be wrong. The CDR3 spans 17 residues. The germline CDR1 and CDR2 sequences are SGHRS and YFSETQ. The CDR3: CASQSPWDTRGGETQYF. The CDR3 DNA reads TGCGCCAGCCAATCGCCTTGGGACACTCGGGGTGGAGAGACCCAGTACTTC.

This clonotype showed up just a few times. The V gene is TRBV12-3 or TRBV12-4, the J gene TRBJ2-3, with D uncertain. V shed 5 bases and J shed 6 bases, with 9 bases lying between them. CDR3 length: 12 amino acids. The chain's CDR3 is CASSLSSDTQYF. DNA for the CDR3: TGTGCCAGCAGTCTAAGTAGTGATACGCAGTATTTT.

The CDR3 loop reads CATSDRVKASEQFF. CDR3 nucleotides: TGTGCCACCAGTGACAGGGTAAAAGCCAGTGAGCAGTTCTTC. This sequence joins TRBV24-1 and TRBJ2-5; possible D gene TRBD1, 5 bases. Near its end, the DNA agrees better with TRBJ2-1, so the J call may be wrong. Per germline, CDR1 KGHDR and CDR2 SFDVKD. The length of the CDR3 is 14 residues.

The sample holds many counts of this clonotype. The V and J genes are TRBV11-2 and TRBJ2-5; tentative D call: TRBD1 (6 bases). Per germline, CDR1 SGHAT and CDR2 FQNNGV. Trimming took 4 bases from V and 5 from J, leaving 17 bases between them. The CDR3 loop spans 15 amino acids. The CDR3 DNA reads TGTGCCAGCAGCTCAGCACAGGGCTCGGGGGAGACCCAGTACTTC. It is translated as CASSSAQGSGETQYF.

The chain recombines TRBV10-3 with TRBJ2-1; TRBD1 might be the D (5 bases). CDR1 is ENHRY, CDR2 SYGVKD, per germline. V lost 6 bases to trimming and J lost 6 bases, with 18 bases between them. The CDR3 totals 15 residues. The chain's CDR3 is CAISLKFDRGNEQFF. Written as DNA, the CDR3 is TGTGCCATCAGCCTAAAATTCGACAGAGGCAATGAGCAGTTCTTC.

This chain links TRBV5-1 with TRBJ1-4; D is uncertain. Trimming removed 5 bases at V and 1 base at J, with 15 bases between. Germline CDR1 and CDR2: SGHRS and YFSETQ. The CDR3 extends over 16 amino acids. The CDR3 region has the DNA TGCGCCAGCAGGGACGGCGAGAAGGGAACTAATGAAAAACTGTTTTTT. Its protein is CASRDGEKGTNEKLFF.

The V and J genes are TRBV29-1 and TRBJ2-5; D may correspond to TRBD1 or TRBD2 (5 bases each). The DNA end is more similar to TRBJ2-1, so the J call may be wrong. The CDR3 runs to 12 residues. Germline V gives CDR1 SQVTM, CDR2 ANQGSEA. In DNA form, the CDR3 reads TGCAGCGTTGATCCGGGGCGGAATGAGCAGTTCTTC. Translation gives CSVDPGRNEQFF.

In nucleotides, the CDR3 is TGCGCCAGCAGCCAAGATCGACAGGACCCAACATTCAACTTCTATTACGAGCAGTACTTC. This sequence encodes CASSQDRQDPTFNFYYEQYF. The chain carries TRBV4-1 and TRBJ2-5; D is possibly TRBD1 (6 bases). Judging by the DNA end, TRBJ2-7 fits better; the J call may be wrong. Germline V CDR1 and CDR2: MGHRA, YSYEKL. The CDR3 runs to 20 residues.

This chain joins TRBV20-1 and TRBJ2-4; TRBD1 aligns across 9 bases. CDR3 size: 17 residues. Germline lookup yields CDR1 DFQATT and CDR2 SNEGSKA (reference sequence). J was trimmed by 0 bases and V by 1 base; bases with no gene match: 7. The DNA for the CDR3 is TGCAGTGCTAGAGGCCAACAGGGGGCTCTAGCCAAAAACATTCAGTACTTC. This codes for CSARGQQGALAKNIQYF.

This rearrangement joins TRBV4-1 to TRBJ2-2, with TRBD2 as a possible D gene (5 bases). This CDR3 has 15 amino acids. Trimming stripped 8 bases from V and 4 bases from J, with 17 bases between. Germline CDR1 MGHRA, CDR2 YSYEKL. The CDR3 DNA is TGCGCCAGCCGCCCCCCGGGAAAGACCACCGGGGAGCTGTTTTTT. Amino acids: CASRPPGKTTGELFF.

The chain couples TRBV11-1 to TRBJ1-1, with a tentative D call TRBD1 (6 bases). Trimming left V 6 bases short and J 5 bases short, with 22 bases between. The CDR3 sequence is 16 residues long. In germline, CDR1 is SGHAT, CDR2 FQDESV (reference sequence). In DNA form, the CDR3 reads TGTGCCAGCAGGCAGCACAGGGATCCTCTAGATACTGAAGCTTTCTTT. Translation gives CASRQHRDPLDTEAFF.

This clonotype has just a few counts. This chain links TRBV7-8 with TRBJ1-4; maybe TRBD1 (6 bases). Trimming took off 5 bases at V and 5 bases at J, with 18 bases between the two ends. This CDR3 comprises 16 residues. Per the germline V gene, CDR1 is SGHVS and CDR2 is FQNEAQ. DNA for the CDR3: TGTGCCAGCAGCCTCGACAGGCCGCGCCCCAATGAAAAACTGTTTTTT. Translated: CASSLDRPRPNEKLFF.